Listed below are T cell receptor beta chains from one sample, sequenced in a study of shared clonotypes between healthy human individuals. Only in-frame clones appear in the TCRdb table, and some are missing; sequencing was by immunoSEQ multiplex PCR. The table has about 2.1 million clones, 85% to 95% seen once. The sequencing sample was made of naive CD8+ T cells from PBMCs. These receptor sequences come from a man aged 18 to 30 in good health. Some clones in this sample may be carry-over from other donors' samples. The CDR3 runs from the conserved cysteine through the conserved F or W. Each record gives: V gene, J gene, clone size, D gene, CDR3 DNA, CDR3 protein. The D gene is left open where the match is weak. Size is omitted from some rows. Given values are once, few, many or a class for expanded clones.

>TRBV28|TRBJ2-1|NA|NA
TGTGCCAGCAGCGTTACGGCCTGGGTCTCCTACAATGAGCAGTTCTTC
CASSVTAWVSYNEQFF
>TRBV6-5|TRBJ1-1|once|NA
TGTGCCAGCCACACAGGGATGGGCACTGAAGCTTTCTTT
CASHTGMGTEAFF
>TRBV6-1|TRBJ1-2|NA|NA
TGTGCCACCCGGGAGGGCAGGCGACCCTACTACACCTTC
CATREGRRPYYTF
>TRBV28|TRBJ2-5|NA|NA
TGTGCCAGCAGTTTAGTCCCGGGCCCGGGCGAGACCCAGTACTTC
CASSLVPGPGETQYF
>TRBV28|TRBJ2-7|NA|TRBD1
TGTGCCAGCAGTTTCCCCACCCGGACAGGGACCTACGAGCAGTACTTC
CASSFPTRTGTYEQYF
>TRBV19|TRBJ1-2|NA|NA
TGTGCCAGTAGTATAGGGGGGAATGGCTACACCTTC
CASSIGGNGYTF
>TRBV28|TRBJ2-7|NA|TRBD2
TGTGCCAGCAGCCCCTTAGCGGGTCCCTTTTCGGGGAGCTCCTACGAGCAGTACTTC
CASSPLAGPFSGSSYEQYF
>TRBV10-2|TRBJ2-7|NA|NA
TGCGCCAGCAGGTCCCCAACTAGCAACTCCTACGAGCAGTACTTC
CASRSPTSNSYEQYF
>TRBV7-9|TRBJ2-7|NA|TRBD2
TGTGCCAGCAGCCCTGTTAGCGGGTTCGGCGAGCAGTACTTC
CASSPVSGFGEQYF
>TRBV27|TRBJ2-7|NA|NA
TGTGCCAGCAGTTTAGCGTCCCCGGCAGCGGCCATCTACGAGCAGTACTTC
CASSLASPAAAIYEQYF
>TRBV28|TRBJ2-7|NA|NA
TGTGCCAGCAGTTTGAATGGGGGAGGTGACGAGCAGTACTTC
CASSLNGGGDEQYF
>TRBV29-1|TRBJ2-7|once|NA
TGCAGCCCCCCCTCGAACGCCCTGGTGGGCGAGCAGTACTTC
CSPPSNALVGEQYF
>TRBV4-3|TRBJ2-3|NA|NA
TGCGCCAGCAGCCAAGGCACAGGGTGGGTAGATACGCAGTATTTT
CASSQGTGWVDTQYF
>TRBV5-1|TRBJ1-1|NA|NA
TGCGCCAGCAGCTTGAAATTAGGGCGGTTAAACACTGAAGCTTTCTTT
CASSLKLGRLNTEAFF
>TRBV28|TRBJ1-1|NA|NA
TGTGCCAGCAGTCCGTTGGAGGGTGTTAACACTGAAGCTTTCTTT
CASSPLEGVNTEAFF
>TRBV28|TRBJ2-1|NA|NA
TGTGCCAGCAGTTCTCCTCGGAGAGGGGGGACCTACAATGAGCAGTTCTTC
CASSSPRRGGTYNEQFF
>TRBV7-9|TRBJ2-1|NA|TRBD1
TGTGCCAGCAGCTCGACAGGGCGGAATGAGCAGTTCTTC
CASSSTGRNEQFF
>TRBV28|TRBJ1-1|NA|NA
TGTGCCACCAATAGACCTAAGGGGGTGAACACTGAAGCTTTCTTT
CATNRPKGVNTEAFF
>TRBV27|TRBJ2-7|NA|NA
TGTGCCAGCACTTCGGGGCAGGGACCCTACGAGCAGTACTTC
CASTSGQGPYEQYF
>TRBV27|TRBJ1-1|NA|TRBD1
TGTGCCAGCAGGGACAGGTTGTGGGCTGAAGCTTTCTTT
CASRDRLWAEAFF
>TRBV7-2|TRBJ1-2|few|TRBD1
TGTGCCAGCAGCCCCGACCCGGGACAGGGGGCGTACTATGGCTACACCTTC
CASSPDPGQGAYYGYTF
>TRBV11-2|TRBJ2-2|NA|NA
TGTGCCAGCAGCTTAGGAGGGCGGGGGGAGCTGTTTTTT
CASSLGGRGELFF
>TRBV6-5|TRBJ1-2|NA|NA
TGTGCCAGCAGGGGGTCGGACAGCTTCTATGGCTACACCTTC
CASRGSDSFYGYTF
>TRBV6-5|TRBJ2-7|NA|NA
TGTGCCAGCAGTGAACATAGGGGGGTCGAGCAGTACTTC
CASSEHRGVEQYF
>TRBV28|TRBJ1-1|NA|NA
TGTGCCAGCAGTTTTGGTAGGACCCACACTGAAGCTTTCTTT
CASSFGRTHTEAFF
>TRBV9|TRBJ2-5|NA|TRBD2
TGTGCCAGCAGCGTTAGCGGGGTGCCCCTAGGGACCCAGTACTTC
CASSVSGVPLGTQYF
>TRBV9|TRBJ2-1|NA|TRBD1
TGTGCCAGCAGCCCAACGGACAGGGAGAGAAATGAGCAGTTCTTC
CASSPTDRERNEQFF
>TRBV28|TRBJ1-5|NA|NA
TGTGCCAGCAGTTTTCGGCAGGGGAGGGTGAGCAATCAGCCCCAGCATTTT
CASSFRQGRVSNQPQHF
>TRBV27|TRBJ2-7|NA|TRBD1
TGTGCCAGCGGCGGGACAGGGGGCGGTGAGCAGTACTTC
CASGGTGGGEQYF
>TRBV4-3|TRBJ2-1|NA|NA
TGCGCCAGCAGCCAAGACTGGCGCTCCTACAATGAGCAGTTCTTC
CASSQDWRSYNEQFF
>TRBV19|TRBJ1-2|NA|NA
TGTGCCAGTAGTACAAGGACGGCATATGGCTACACCTTC
CASSTRTAYGYTF
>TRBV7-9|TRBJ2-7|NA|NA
TGTGCCAGCAGCTTAGGTTCGGGGGAGCAGTACTTC
CASSLGSGEQYF
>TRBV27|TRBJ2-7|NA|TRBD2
TGTGCCAGCAGTTCGGGACTAGCTTTCTACGAGCAGTACTTC
CASSSGLAFYEQYF
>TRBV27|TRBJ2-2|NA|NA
TGTGCCAGCAGTCCTAGTGGGTACACCGGGGAGCTGTTTTTT
CASSPSGYTGELFF
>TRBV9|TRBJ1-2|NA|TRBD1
TGTGCCAGCAATAAAGGGACAGTCCAGAATAACTATGGCTACACCTTC
CASNKGTVQNNYGYTF
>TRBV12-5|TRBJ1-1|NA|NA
TGTGCTAGTGGTTTATGGGCCGGAATGAACACTGAAGCTTTCTTT
CASGLWAGMNTEAFF
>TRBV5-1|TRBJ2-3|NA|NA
TGCGCCAGCAGGCCTCGGGACGTCGGCACAGATACGCAGTATTTT
CASRPRDVGTDTQYF
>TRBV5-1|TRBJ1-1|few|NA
TGCGCCAGCAGCTTGGTAGGGCAGAACACTGAAGCTTTCTTT
CASSLVGQNTEAFF
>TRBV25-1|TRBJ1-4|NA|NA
TGTGCCAGCAGTGAATATGGTAGGGGAAAAGGTGAAAAACTGTTTTTT
CASSEYGRGKGEKLFF
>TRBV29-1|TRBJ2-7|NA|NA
TGCAGCGTTTTCGGCGGGCCCTCGGGGACCTACGAGCAGTACTTC
CSVFGGPSGTYEQYF
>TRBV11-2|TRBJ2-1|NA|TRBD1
TGTGCCAGCAGCCTCAGGACAGGGGGGAACAATGAGCAGTTCTTC
CASSLRTGGNNEQFF
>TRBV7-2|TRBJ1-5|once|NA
TGTGCCAGCAGCTTAGGACGGTATAGCAATCAGCCCCAGCATTTT
CASSLGRYSNQPQHF
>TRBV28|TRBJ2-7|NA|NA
TGTGCCAGCAGTGCGCAGAGGCGCTCGTCCTACGAGCAGTACTTC
CASSAQRRSSYEQYF
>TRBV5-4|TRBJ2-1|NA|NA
TGTGCCAGCAGCTTGAAAATAGCGGAACAGAATGAGCAGTTCTTC
CASSLKIAEQNEQFF
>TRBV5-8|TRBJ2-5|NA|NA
TGTGCCAGCAGCAACGGGGTCCGGGAGACCCAGTACTTC
CASSNGVRETQYF
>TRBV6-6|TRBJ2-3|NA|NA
TGTGCCAGCACCCCGACTAGTCCGGAGAAGTATACGCAGTATTTT
CASTPTSPEKYTQYF
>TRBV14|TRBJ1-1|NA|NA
TGTGCCAGCAGCCAACAGGCGAGGGCTATGAACACTGAAGCTTTCTTT
CASSQQARAMNTEAFF
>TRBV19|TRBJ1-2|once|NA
TGTGCCAGTAGTATTAGAGGGTCTAACTATGGCTACACCTTC
CASSIRGSNYGYTF
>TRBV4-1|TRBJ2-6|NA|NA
TGCGCCAGCAGCCAAGTGAGCCGGGACGGGGAATCTGGGGCCAACGTCCTGACTTTC
CASSQVSRDGESGANVLTF
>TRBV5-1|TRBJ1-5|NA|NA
TGCGCCAGCAGCTTGAGGTTACCAGGGAACAATCAGCCCCAGCATTTT
CASSLRLPGNNQPQHF
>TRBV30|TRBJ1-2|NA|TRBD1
TGTGCCTTCCCCTCCTCGGGGACAGGGTCGAGGGTCTATGGCTACACCTTC
CAFPSSGTGSRVYGYTF
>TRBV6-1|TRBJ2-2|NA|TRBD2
TGTGCCAGCAGCCCCGGGACTAGCCCCGGGGAGCTGTTTTTT
CASSPGTSPGELFF
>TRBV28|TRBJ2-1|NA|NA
TGTGCCAGCAGTTTCACGGGGGCGGGTGGTGAGCAGTTCTTC
CASSFTGAGGEQFF
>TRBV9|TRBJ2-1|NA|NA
TGTGCCAGCAGCGTAGAGGGCGGGTACGAGGAGCAGTTCTTC
CASSVEGGYEEQFF
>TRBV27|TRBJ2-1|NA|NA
TGTGCCAGCAGTTTCGGGTCAAGGGACAATGAGCAGTTCTTC
CASSFGSRDNEQFF
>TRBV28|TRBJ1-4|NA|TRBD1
TGTGCCAGCGGACTGGACAGGGGGATTGAAAAACTGTTTTTT
CASGLDRGIEKLFF
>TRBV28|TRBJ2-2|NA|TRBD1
TGTGCCAGCAGAACCCCGGGACAGGGCTCCGGGGAGCTGTTTTTT
CASRTPGQGSGELFF
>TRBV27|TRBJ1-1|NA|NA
TGTGCCAGCAGACGTACCGTGGTGAACACTGAAGCTTTCTTT
CASRRTVVNTEAFF
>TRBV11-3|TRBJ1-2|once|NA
TGTGCCAGCAGCCTAGGAACGGGCTACACCTTC
CASSLGTGYTF